Presented here are 18 T cell receptor beta chains from one specimen sequenced in a study of T cell responses to AZD1222 COVID-19 vaccine. Sequenced by immunoSEQ multiplex PCR; TCRdb stores in-frame clones only, minus some. The data contain 130,000 to 150,000 clones, about 89% of them singletons. This sample comprised peripheral blood, obtained on day 0 of AZD1222 vaccination. The source is an adult in good health.

This clone appeared a single time. The chain joins TRBV28 to TRBJ1-2; TRBD1 might be the D (6 bases). Trimming pared 4 bases from V and 2 bases from J, leaving 11 bases between. Germline V gene lookup returns CDR1 MDHEN and CDR2 SYDVKM. The CDR3 sequence is 14 residues long. CDR3 coding DNA: TGTGCCAGCAGTTACCTTGGACAGAACTATGGCTACACCTTC. It is translated as CASSYLGQNYGYTF.

V and J are TRBV2 and TRBJ1-5, with D perhaps matching TRBD1 (5 bases). CDR3 length: 15 amino acids. The V and J ends lost 1 base and 4 bases respectively, with 11 bases between them. Germline V gene data show CDR1 as SNHLY and CDR2 as FYNNEI. The CDR3 sequence: CASSEEPGQNQPQHF. As DNA, the CDR3 is TGTGCCAGCAGTGAAGAGCCAGGACAAAATCAGCCCCAGCATTTT.

V and J are TRBV6-2 or TRBV6-3 and TRBJ1-6; no clear D. The CDR3 totals 14 residues. The germline V gene encodes CDR1 MNHEY and CDR2 SVGEGT. Trimming cost V 6 bases and J 6 bases, with 12 bases left between them. The CDR3 region has the DNA TGTGCCAGCAGCTCGACGGACTCTAATTCACCCCTCCACTTT. It yields the protein CASSSTDSNSPLHF.

This chain links TRBV4-1 with TRBJ2-2, with 8 bases aligning to TRBD1. The germline gives CDR1 MGHRA, CDR2 YSYEKL. V was pared by 1 base and J by 4 bases, with 2 bases of the junction left unmatched. The CDR3 runs 15 residues. DNA for the CDR3: TGCGCCAGCAGCCAAGTCAGGGGGCCCACCGGGGAGCTGTTTTTT. This gives the protein CASSQVRGPTGELFF.

The chain is built from TRBV19 and TRBJ2-2, with D possibly TRBD1 on 5 matching bases. Germline CDR1 reads LNHDA; CDR2 reads SQIVND (reference sequence). The ends were cut back, 7 bases at V and 0 bases at J, with 18 bases in the middle. The CDR3 has 17 residues. CDR3 protein: CASTPNTAGTNTGELFF. The CDR3 bases are TGTGCCAGTACTCCGAATACAGCAGGGACGAACACCGGGGAGCTGTTTTTT.

The chain couples TRBV6-1 to TRBJ1-1; a possible D gene is TRBD1 (6 bases). The CDR3 contains 16 residues. CDR1 and CDR2 (germline): MNHNS, SASEGT. V was clipped by 3 bases and J by 4 bases, with 18 bases between them. Written as DNA, the CDR3 is TGTGCCAGCAGTGAGGGCGCAACAGGGAGAATCACTGAAGCTTTCTTT. It codes for CASSEGATGRITEAFF.

The CDR3 reads CASSEVRGYGYTF. CDR3 coding DNA: TGTGCCAGTAGTGAGGTCCGCGGCTATGGCTACACCTTC. This chain joins TRBV19 and TRBJ1-2; D is uncertain. The CDR3 has 13 residues. CDR1 is LNHDA and CDR2 is SQIVND in the germline V gene (reference sequence). V was cut by 5 bases and J by 4 bases, with 11 bases left in between.

The chain employs TRBV7-9 and TRBJ1-6; the D is unclear. The germline V and J ends were trimmed by 1 base and 14 bases, with 12 bases remaining between them. CDR1 SEHNR and CDR2 FQNEAQ come from the germline V gene (reference sequence). The length of the CDR3 is 13 residues. The CDR3 DNA sequence: TGTGCCAGCAGCTTAGTGTCGTCAGACACCCTCCACTTT. It encodes CASSLVSSDTLHF.

For the CDR3, the DNA is TGTGCCAGCAGCGGGAAGGGTTGGGCTACAGATACGCAGTATTTT. Translation gives CASSGKGWATDTQYF. V is TRBV11-1 and J is TRBJ2-3; no reliable D call. The V gene's germline CDR1 is SGHAT and CDR2 FQDESV (reference sequence). The CDR3 totals 15 residues. V was pared by 5 bases and J by 3 bases, with 15 bases between. Complete variable domain (other parts from reference TRBV11-1 and TRBJ2-3): EAEVAQSPRYKITEKSQAVAFWCDPISGHATLYWYRQILGQGPELLVQFQDESVVDDSQLPKDRFSAERLKGVDSTLKIQPAELGDSAMYLCASSGKGWATDTQYFGPGTRLTVL.

This clone has more than one count but fewer than ten. The J gene is TRBJ2-7, the V gene TRBV16; D not certain. Germline V gives CDR1 KGHSY, CDR2 FQNENV. The CDR3 contains 15 residues. Trimming stripped 4 bases from V and 4 bases from J, with 17 bases between. CDR3 in amino acids: CASSRPEVANYEQYF. As DNA, the CDR3 is TGTGCCAGCAGCCGACCCGAAGTGGCGAATTACGAGCAGTACTTC. Full variable domain (outside the CDR3, taken from reference TRBV16 and TRBJ2-7): GEEVAQTPKHLVRGEGQKAKLYCAPIKGHSYVFWYQQVLKNEFKFLISFQNENVFDETGMPKERFSAKCLPNSPCSLEIQATKLEDSAVYFCASSRPEVANYEQYFGPGTRLTVT.

The genes are TRBV20-1 and TRBJ2-7; 12 bases agree with TRBD1. The ends lost 3 bases at V and 7 bases at J; junction bases unmatched: 22. Looked up from germline, CDR1 is DFQATT and CDR2 is SNEGSKA (reference sequence). The CDR3 runs to 19 residues. CDR3 sequence (DNA): TGCAGTGCTAGTCACCGGGACAGGGGGCCTGGTAGCGGGAGAAGTGAGCAGTACTTC. This codes for CSASHRDRGPGSGRSEQYF.

The chain recombines TRBV11-2 with TRBJ2-3, with 7 bases aligning to TRBD2. There are 16 residues in the CDR3. The V segment lost 2 bases and the J segment 0 bases; nucleotides outside the gene matches: 5. Germline lookup yields CDR1 SGHAT and CDR2 FQNNGV. The CDR3 spells CASSLLLAASTDTQYF. CDR3 coding DNA: TGTGCCAGCAGCTTACTCCTAGCGGCCAGCACAGATACGCAGTATTTT.

CDR3: CASRATGTGVDNEQFF. The DNA for the CDR3 is TGTGCCAGCAGGGCCACCGGGACAGGGGTGGACAATGAGCAGTTCTTC. This chain joins TRBV7-2 and TRBJ2-1, with 10 bases aligning to TRBD1. Per germline, CDR1 SGHTA and CDR2 FQGNSA. The length of the CDR3 is 16 residues. Germline trimming cut 6 bases from V and 5 bases from J; bases unmatched to any gene: 10.

This rearrangement joins TRBV2 to TRBJ1-1; 8 bases line up with TRBD1. The CDR3 is 14 residues long. Germline-derived CDR1 and CDR2 are SNHLY and FYNNEI. With V trimmed by 5 bases and J by 4 bases, 6 bases remained unmatched. CDR3 protein: CASSTDRGFTEAFF. CDR3 DNA sequence: TGTGCCAGCAGTACAGACAGGGGATTCACTGAAGCTTTCTTT.

The genes are TRBV3-1 (or the pseudogene TRBV3-2) and TRBJ2-3; TRBD1 matches at 7 bases. The CDR3 runs 14 residues. Trimming at V came to 4 bases and at J to 2 bases, leaving 3 bases not matched to a gene. Looked up from germline, CDR1 is LGHDT and CDR2 is YNNKEL (reference sequence). The CDR3 bases are TGTGCCAGCAGCCGACAGGGATTCACAGATACGCAGTATTTT. This codes for CASSRQGFTDTQYF.

The J gene is TRBJ2-3, the V gene TRBV7-2, with D possibly being TRBD1 (5 bases). The ends were cut back, 5 bases at V and 2 bases at J, with 17 bases in the middle. Germline CDR1 SGHTA, CDR2 FQGNSA. The CDR3 runs to 16 residues. The CDR3 loop is CASSNIRTPDTDTQYF. DNA of the CDR3: TGTGCCAGCAGCAACATCAGGACACCAGACACAGATACGCAGTATTTT.

V usage is TRBV7-6 and J usage is TRBJ2-3; 8 bases are a match to TRBD2. Germline lookup yields CDR1 SGHVS and CDR2 FNYEAQ. J lost 4 bases, V lost 5 bases, and 11 bases had no gene match. The CDR3 has 16 amino acids. This CDR3 reads CASSPRTGTRPDTQYF. Written as DNA, the CDR3 is TGTGCCAGCAGCCCGCGAACCGGGACTAGGCCAGATACGCAGTATTTT.

The chain carries TRBV5-1 and TRBJ1-5, with a weak D call TRBD1 (5 bases). Germline V CDR1 and CDR2: SGHRS, YFSETQ. The CDR3 is 13 amino acids. Between the trimmed V and J ends, which lost 4 bases and 6 bases, there was a span of 11 bases. The CDR3 sequence is CASSPAGFQPQHF. For the CDR3, the DNA is TGCGCCAGCAGCCCCGCAGGGTTTCAGCCCCAGCATTTT.